A single sample is the source of the 9 T cell receptor beta chains below, sequenced in a study of T cell repertoires in cytomegalovirus infection. TCRdb re-called the reads through MiXCR, storing one row per CDR3 protein. Of a few hundred thousand distinct CDR3 sequences listed, approximately 40% are singletons. Their antigens are not known. The material sequenced was cultured PBMCs, taken from culture after CMV antigen stimulation. These receptors came from a human donor in good health (CMV status not recorded). Some clones in this sample may be carry-over from other donors' samples.

The rearrangement joins TRBV5-3 to TRBJ2-1; 10 bases align to TRBD2. TRBV5-3 is recorded as an ORF, its role being uncertain. V shed 8 bases and J 6 bases; nucleotides not matched to a gene: 11. The CDR3 consists of 15 residues. CDR3 DNA: TGTGCCAGCAGTCGTACTAGCGGGGTAACCAATGAGCAGTTCTTC. Translated, it gives CASSRTSGVTNEQFF.

This clonotype was observed a few times. J is TRBJ2-1 and V is TRBV6-1; TRBD2 aligns across 8 bases. The CDR3 sequence is 16 residues long. Germline CDR1 MNHNS, CDR2 SASEGT. V lost 4 bases and J lost 9; bases outside the gene matches: 14. The CDR3 loop is CASSAPGTSRFGEQFF. In nucleotides, the CDR3 is TGTGCCAGCAGTGCACCCGGGACTAGTAGGTTCGGTGAGCAGTTCTTC.

In this sample, this clonotype turned up a few times. The chain recombines TRBV7-2 with TRBJ2-2; 9 bases map to TRBD2. Germline loops: CDR1 SGHTA, CDR2 FQGNSA. V shed 8 bases, J shed 4 bases, and the junction held 14 bases outside the gene matches. The CDR3 totals 17 residues. The CDR3 DNA follows: TGTGCCAGCTACAAAGGGGGCGGGAGGGTCGGCACCGGGGAGCTGTTTTTT. It specifies CASYKGGGRVGTGELFF.

The CDR3 spells CASNAAGGNQPQHF. In nucleotides, the CDR3 is TGTGCCAGCAACGCGGCGGGGGGCAATCAGCCCCAGCATTTT. The chain recombines TRBV12-3 or TRBV12-4 with TRBJ1-5, with a weak D call TRBD1 (5 bases). There are 14 residues in the CDR3. The V end was cut by 7 bases, the J end by 2 bases, with 12 bases between.

Turning to this clonotype: A clone one base away is much larger, so this may be a read error. The rearrangement links TRBV12-3 or TRBV12-4 to TRBJ1-1; 8 bases fit TRBD1. This CDR3 is 16 amino acids long. V was pared by 3 bases and J by 7 bases, with 13 bases of the junction left unmatched. The CDR3 coding sequence is TGTGCCAGCAGTTTGTCGGCGGGACAGGAACAAGTTGAAGCTTTCTTT. Protein: CASSLSAGQEQVEAFF.

This clonotype has a handful of counts. The V and J genes are TRBV4-1 and TRBJ2-3; 10 positions agree with TRBD1. Germline lookup yields CDR1 MGHRA and CDR2 YSYEKL. J lost 11 bases, V lost 2 bases, and 13 bases had no gene match. This CDR3 has 16 amino acids. Written as DNA, the CDR3 is TGCGCCAGCAGCCAACCGACAGGGGGCCCAGCAGTTGGGCAGTATTTT. This sequence encodes CASSQPTGGPAVGQYF.

The chain links TRBV7-2 to TRBJ2-1; D remains unclear. Trimming removed 4 bases from V and 8 bases from J, with 12 bases in between. This CDR3 comprises 13 residues. Germline V CDR1 and CDR2: SGHTA, FQGNSA. The CDR3 DNA follows: TGTGCCAGCAGCTACAATGGTATAGATGAGCAGTTCTTC. The encoded protein is CASSYNGIDEQFF. The full variable domain, completed using reference TRBV7-2 and TRBJ2-1, is GAGVSQSPSNKVTEKGKDVELRCDPISGHTALYWYRQSLGQGLEFLIYFQGNSAPDKSGLPSDRFSAERTGGSVSTLTIQRTQQEDSAVYLCASSYNGIDEQFFGPGTRLTVL.

The chain couples TRBV19 to TRBJ1-5; tentatively, D is TRBD1 (5 bases). The CDR3 has 15 amino acids. V was clipped by 6 bases and J by 3 bases, with 15 bases between them. Per the germline V gene, CDR1 is LNHDA and CDR2 is SQIVND (reference sequence). The CDR3 DNA is TGTGCCAGTAGAAACCTTAGGGGACCCAATCAGCCCCAGCATTTT. Protein sequence: CASRNLRGPNQPQHF.

The chain recombines TRBV20-1 with TRBJ1-2; 11 bases match TRBD1. The germline V gene encodes CDR1 DFQATT and CDR2 SNEGSKA (reference sequence). This CDR3 has 14 amino acids. J was trimmed by 7 bases and V by 1 base; bases with no gene match: 5. The chain's CDR3 is CSARGAGTGGGYTF. For the CDR3, the DNA is TGCAGTGCTAGAGGGGCAGGGACAGGGGGTGGCTACACCTTC.